Shown below are 25 T cell receptor beta chains from a single sample sequenced in a study of cytomegalovirus exposure and HLA in healthy donors (dated 2017 in TCRdb). The library was obtained by the immunoSEQ multiplex PCR assay. The multiplex PCR relied on a mix of 60 forward primers for TCR Vbeta segments and 13 reverse primers for TCR Jbeta segments. Held by TCRdb, this immuneACCESS table contains in-frame sequences only and omits some clones. Under half of the omission traces to an unresolved V gene where checked; the cause of the rest is unknown. This sample comprises 83,000 or so clones, about 75% of them detected only once. The ten largest clones represent over 9.5% of the sample. Sequencing was carried out using PBMCs. The receptors derive from a man between 25 and 39 years old in good health and CMV-seropositive.

On this clone: Within the sample, other DNA sequences also encode this same CDR3. The CDR3 sequence: CASSLSDYGYTF. CDR3 bases: TGTGCCAGCAGTTTATCCGACTATGGCTACACCTTC. The chain recombines TRBV28 with TRBJ1-2; D remains ambiguous. V lost 1 base to trimming and J lost 3 bases, with 3 bases between them. Germline V CDR1 and CDR2: MDHEN, SYDVKM. The CDR3 totals 12 residues.

The chain is built from TRBV6-5 and TRBJ1-2, with 8 bases identical to TRBD1. The germline gives CDR1 MNHEY, CDR2 SVGAGI. The CDR3 spans 14 residues. Trimming cost V 2 bases and J 6 bases; bases outside gene matches: 5. The CDR3 bases are TGTGCCAGCAGTTACGCGACAGGGGTTGATGGCTACACCTTC. It encodes CASSYATGVDGYTF.

The genes are TRBV7-2 and TRBJ2-2; 8 nucleotides line up with TRBD2. The length of the CDR3 is 16 residues. Trimming removed 5 bases from V and 4 bases from J; junction bases left unmatched: 9. The germline V gene has CDR1 SGHTA and CDR2 FQGNSA. The CDR3 is CASSPVGTSATGELFF. The DNA of the CDR3 is TGTGCCAGCAGCCCAGTGGGGACTAGTGCCACCGGGGAGCTGTTTTTT.

This chain links TRBV6-1 with TRBJ2-1, with D perhaps TRBD1 (6 bases). Germline-derived CDR1 and CDR2 are MNHNS and SASEGT. The CDR3 covers 16 residues. Between the trimmed V and J ends, which lost 3 bases and 3 bases, there was a span of 15 bases. CDR3 in DNA: TGTGCCAGCAGTGACGGACAGTCCTACCTCTACAATGAGCAGTTCTTC. Protein sequence: CASSDGQSYLYNEQFF.

The V gene is TRBV18, the J gene TRBJ2-7; possible D gene TRBD2, 5 bases. In germline, CDR1 is KGHSH, CDR2 LQKENI. The ends were cut back, 6 bases at V and 7 bases at J, with 16 bases in the middle. There are 13 residues in the CDR3. The CDR3 DNA sequence: TGTGCCAGCTCCCAAGTCGGGGTCGAAGAGCAGTACTTC. Encoded protein: CASSQVGVEEQYF. The full variable domain, with the rest looked up from reference TRBV18 and TRBJ2-7, is NAGVMQNPRHLVRRRGQEARLRCSPMKGHSHVYWYRQLPEEGLKFMVYLQKENIIDESGMPKERFSAEFPKEGPSILRIQQVVRGDSAAYFCASSQVGVEEQYFGPGTRLTVT.

There are a few counts of this clone. Other DNA sequences in the same sample also yield this CDR3. The V call is TRBV4-1, the J call TRBJ2-7, with 7 positions matching TRBD1. CDR3 size: 15 residues. Losses at the gene ends were 1 base for V and 6 bases for J; bases not matched to a gene: 9. CDR1 MGHRA and CDR2 YSYEKL come from the germline V gene. CDR3 in DNA: TGCGCCAGCAGCCAAGCGATACAGGGGACGGGCGAGCAGTACTTC. Its protein is CASSQAIQGTGEQYF.

This chain connects TRBV7-9 to TRBJ1-4, with D possibly matching TRBD1 (5 bases). The germline V gene encodes CDR1 SEHNR and CDR2 FQNEAQ (reference sequence). The V and J ends lost 5 bases and 0 bases respectively, with 19 bases between them. The CDR3 is 18 amino acids. CDR3: CASSLRGAAEATNEKLFF. DNA for the CDR3: TGTGCCAGCAGCCTCCGTGGGGCTGCCGAAGCAACTAATGAAAAACTGTTTTTT.

This sequence joins TRBV19 and TRBJ1-1, with TRBD1 as a possible D gene (6 bases). Germline CDR1 LNHDA, CDR2 SQIVND (reference sequence). The CDR3 spans 14 residues. V lost 6 bases, J lost 2 bases, and 13 bases lay in between. The CDR3 is CASRSGTRNTEAFF. CDR3 sequence (DNA): TGTGCCAGTAGATCCGGGACAAGAAACACTGAAGCTTTCTTT.

The chain joins TRBV7-9 to TRBJ2-3; 10 bases agree with TRBD2. The length of the CDR3 is 14 residues. V lost 4 bases to trimming and J lost 4 bases; unmatched junction nucleotides: 2. Germline CDR1 and CDR2: SEHNR and FQNEAQ (reference sequence). The DNA of the CDR3 is TGTGCCAGCAGCTGGACTAGCGGCGCAGATACGCAGTATTTT. Its translation is CASSWTSGADTQYF.

J is TRBJ2-7 and V is TRBV4-3, with 9 nucleotides matching TRBD2. Per germline, CDR1 LGHNA and CDR2 YSLEER. After removal of 4 bases from V and 5 bases from J, the junction contained 9 bases not matched to a gene. The length of the CDR3 is 15 residues. CDR3 bases: TGCGCCAGCAGCCCTGCCGGGACTAGCTTCGACGAGCAGTACTTC. Encoded protein: CASSPAGTSFDEQYF.

This clone has just a few counts. The rearrangement joins TRBV7-8 to TRBJ2-3; D not resolved. The V gene lost 0 bases and the J gene lost 1 base, with 14 bases spanning the gap. Germline values: CDR1 SGHVS, CDR2 FQNEAQ. CDR3 length: 17 amino acids. Written as DNA, the CDR3 is TGTGCCAGCAGCTTAGCGTGGCCTTTACCAGGCACAGATACGCAGTATTTT. It specifies CASSLAWPLPGTDTQYF.

The chain links TRBV7-2 to TRBJ1-1; no definite D call. V lost 2 bases, J lost 0 bases, and 7 bases lay in between. The CDR3 length is 14 residues. Germline values: CDR1 SGHTA, CDR2 FQGNSA. Here the CDR3 DNA reads TGTGCCAGCAGCTTACTGTCCTTGAACACTGAAGCTTTCTTT. This sequence encodes CASSLLSLNTEAFF.

Points on this clone: One junction end disagrees with the germline gene, perhaps due to a read error. The V gene is TRBV7-9, the J gene TRBJ1-6, with a tentative D call TRBD1 (6 bases). Germline V lookup: CDR1 SEHNR, CDR2 FQNEAQ (reference sequence). CDR3 size: 16 residues. The CDR3 region is CSSSKDSLFYNSPLHF. DNA for the CDR3: TGTTCCAGCAGCAAGGACAGTCTATTCTATAATTCACCCCTCCACTTT. The full variable domain, with the rest looked up from reference TRBV7-9 and TRBJ1-6, is DTGVSQNPRHKITKRGQNVTFRCDPISEHNRLYWYRQTLGQGPEFLTYFQNEAQLEKSRLLSDRFSAERPKGSFSTLEIQRTEQGDSAMYLCSSSKDSLFYNSPLHFGNGTRLTVT.

The V call is TRBV6-5, the J call TRBJ2-5; D remains unclear. The DNA matches TRBJ2-7 better at its end, which makes the J call doubtful. CDR1 is MNHEY, CDR2 SVGAGI, per germline. This CDR3 contains 13 residues. For the CDR3, the DNA is TGTGCCAGCACCCCCACCCACTCCTACGAGCAGTACTTC. It codes for CASTPTHSYEQYF.

Only a few counts were recorded for this clone. The chain combines TRBV18 with TRBJ1-1; the match to TRBD1 covers 7 bases. Germline V gives CDR1 KGHSH, CDR2 LQKENI. The V and J ends lost 2 bases and 1 base, in that order; junction bases with no gene match: 4. The CDR3 extends over 15 amino acids. The CDR3 region has the DNA TGTGCCAGCTCACCATACAGGGGCGAGAACACTGAAGCTTTCTTT. This sequence encodes CASSPYRGENTEAFF.

The chain combines TRBV20-1 with TRBJ2-3; no reliable D call. Germline V gene sequence: CDR1 DFQATT, CDR2 SNEGSKA (reference sequence). The germline V and J ends were trimmed by 3 bases and 3 bases, with 4 bases remaining between them. The CDR3 sequence is 11 residues long. The CDR3: CSASGTDTQYF. Written as DNA, the CDR3 is TGCAGTGCTAGCGGTACAGATACGCAGTATTTT.

The rearrangement uses TRBV27 and TRBJ2-1, with D perhaps TRBD2 (6 bases). The V end was cut by 4 bases, the J end by 8 bases, with 12 bases between. This CDR3 is built from 13 residues. Germline assignment: CDR1 MNHEY and CDR2 SMNVEV (reference sequence). The CDR3 spells CASSWGDGDEQFF. In DNA, the CDR3 is TGTGCCAGCAGTTGGGGGGATGGCGATGAGCAGTTCTTC.

This clone was seen only a few times. The V and J genes are TRBV10-3 and TRBJ2-7, with D perhaps matching TRBD1 (6 bases). The CDR3 runs 14 residues. Trimming took off 3 bases at V and 8 bases at J, with 17 bases between the two ends. Per germline, CDR1 ENHRY and CDR2 SYGVKD. The CDR3 spells CAISEKGPGTQQYF. CDR3 coding DNA: TGTGCCATCAGTGAAAAGGGGCCCGGGACACAGCAGTACTTC.

The chain is built from TRBV4-3 and TRBJ2-7; the match to TRBD1 covers 7 bases. CDR1 is LGHNA and CDR2 is YSLEER in the germline V gene. V gave up 1 base and J gave up 1 base; unmatched junction bases: 4. There are 15 residues in the CDR3. CDR3 in DNA: TGCGCCAGCAGCCAAGTATTGACAGGGTCCTACGAGCAGTACTTC. This translates into CASSQVLTGSYEQYF.

The chain recombines TRBV30 with TRBJ2-3, with 12 bases lining up with TRBD2. Germline CDR1 and CDR2: GTSNPN and SVGIG (reference sequence). This CDR3 is built from 19 residues. V lost 3 bases, J lost 0 bases, and 13 bases stayed unmatched. This chain's CDR3 is CAWREGLAGTNPSTDTQYF. The CDR3 nucleotides are TGTGCCTGGAGGGAGGGACTAGCGGGCACTAATCCTAGCACAGATACGCAGTATTTT.

The chain has TRBV30 and TRBJ2-3, with 12 bases aligning to TRBD2. Unmatched junction bases numbered 6, after V lost 0 bases and J lost 2 bases. The germline gives CDR1 GTSNPN, CDR2 SVGIG (reference sequence). The CDR3 contains 17 residues. The CDR3, as DNA: TGTGCCTGGAGTGTACGAAGGACTAGCGGGGCCACAGATACGCAGTATTTT. Residues: CAWSVRRTSGATDTQYF.

This clone showed up just a few times. The V and J genes are TRBV29-1 and TRBJ1-5; 7 nucleotides agree with TRBD1. Germline CDR1 reads SQVTM; CDR2 reads ANQGSEA. J gave up 3 bases and V 4 bases, and 6 bases lay outside the gene matches. The CDR3 totals 14 residues. The CDR3 region is CSVGGDSYNQPQHF. In DNA, the CDR3 is TGCAGCGTTGGAGGGGACAGTTACAATCAGCCCCAGCATTTT.

This clone was seen a handful of times. The chain uses TRBV6-6 and TRBJ2-3, with D possibly being TRBD2 (7 bases). Germline V CDR1 and CDR2: MNHNY, SVGAGI (reference sequence). CDR3 length equals 16 residues. The V end was cut by 6 bases, the J end by 2 bases, with 18 bases between. CDR3 nucleotides: TGTGCCAGCAGAAACCATGGGGGGGCTTTCACAGATACGCAGTATTTT. Protein product: CASRNHGGAFTDTQYF.

The chain employs TRBV28 and TRBJ2-4; weak D call: TRBD1 (5 bases). Germline CDR1 reads MDHEN; CDR2 reads SYDVKM. V shed 6 bases and J shed 6 bases, with 12 bases lying between them. The CDR3 extends over 13 amino acids. CDR3 sequence reads: CASSDSAGNIQYF. CDR3 coding DNA: TGTGCCAGCAGCGACAGCGCCGGAAACATTCAGTACTTC.

The J gene is TRBJ2-5, the V gene TRBV19; 9 nucleotides match TRBD1. The V segment lost 3 bases and the J segment 7 bases; nucleotides outside the gene matches: 6. CDR3 length equals 14 residues. Germline CDR1 LNHDA, CDR2 SQIVND (reference sequence). The CDR3 nucleotides are TGTGCCAGTAGTATGAACAGGGGGCTTTCGACCCAGTACTTC. Translated: CASSMNRGLSTQYF.